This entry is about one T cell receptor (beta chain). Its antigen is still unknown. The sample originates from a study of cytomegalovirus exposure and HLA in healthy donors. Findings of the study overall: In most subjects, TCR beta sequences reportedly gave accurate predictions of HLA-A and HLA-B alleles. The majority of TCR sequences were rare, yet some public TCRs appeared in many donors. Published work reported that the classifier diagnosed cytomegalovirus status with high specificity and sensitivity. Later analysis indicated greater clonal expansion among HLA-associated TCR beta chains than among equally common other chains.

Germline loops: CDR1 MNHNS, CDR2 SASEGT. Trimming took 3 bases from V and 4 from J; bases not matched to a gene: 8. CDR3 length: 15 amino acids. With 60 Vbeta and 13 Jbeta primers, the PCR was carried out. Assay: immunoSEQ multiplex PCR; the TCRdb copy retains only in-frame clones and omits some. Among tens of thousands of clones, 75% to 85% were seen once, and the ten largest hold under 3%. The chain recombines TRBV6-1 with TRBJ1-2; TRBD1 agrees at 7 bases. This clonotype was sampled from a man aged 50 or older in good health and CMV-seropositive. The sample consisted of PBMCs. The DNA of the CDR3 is TGTGCCAGCAGTGACACAGGGGTTTCGGTCTATGGCTACACCTTC. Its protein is CASSDTGVSVYGYTF.